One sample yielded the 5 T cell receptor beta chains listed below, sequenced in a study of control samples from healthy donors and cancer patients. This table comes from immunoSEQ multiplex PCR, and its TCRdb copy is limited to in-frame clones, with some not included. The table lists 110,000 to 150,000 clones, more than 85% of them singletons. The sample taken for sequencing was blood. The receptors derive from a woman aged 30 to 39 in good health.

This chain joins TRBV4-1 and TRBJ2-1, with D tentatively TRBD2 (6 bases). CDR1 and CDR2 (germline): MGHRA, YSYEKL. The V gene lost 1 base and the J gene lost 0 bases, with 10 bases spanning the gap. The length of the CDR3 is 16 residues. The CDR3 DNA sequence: TGCGCCAGCAGCCAAGTAGGGCGGGACTCCTACAATGAGCAGTTCTTC. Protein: CASSQVGRDSYNEQFF.

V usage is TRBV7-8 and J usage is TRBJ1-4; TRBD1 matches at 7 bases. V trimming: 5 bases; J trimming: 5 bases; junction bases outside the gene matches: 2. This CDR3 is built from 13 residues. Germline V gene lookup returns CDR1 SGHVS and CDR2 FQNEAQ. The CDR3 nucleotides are TGTGCCAGCAGCGCGGACAGGAATGAAAAACTGTTTTTT. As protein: CASSADRNEKLFF.

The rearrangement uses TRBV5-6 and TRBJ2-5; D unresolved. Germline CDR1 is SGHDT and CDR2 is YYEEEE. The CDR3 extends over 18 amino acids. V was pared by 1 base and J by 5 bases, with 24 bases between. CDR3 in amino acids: CASSLSILVGRVDETQYF. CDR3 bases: TGTGCCAGCAGCTTGTCGATCCTAGTAGGACGAGTTGATGAGACCCAGTACTTC.

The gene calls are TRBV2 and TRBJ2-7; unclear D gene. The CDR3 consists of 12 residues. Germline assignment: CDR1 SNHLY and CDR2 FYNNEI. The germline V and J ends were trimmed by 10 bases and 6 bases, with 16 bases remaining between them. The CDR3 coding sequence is TGTGCCACCGCGCTCTTGCCTAGCGAGCAGTACTTC. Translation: CATALLPSEQYF.

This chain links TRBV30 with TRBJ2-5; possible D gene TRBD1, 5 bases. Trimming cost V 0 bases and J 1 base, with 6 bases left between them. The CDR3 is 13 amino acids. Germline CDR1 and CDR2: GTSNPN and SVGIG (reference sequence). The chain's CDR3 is CAWSVQAQETQYF. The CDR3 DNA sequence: TGTGCCTGGAGTGTACAGGCCCAAGAGACCCAGTACTTC.